The 9 T cell receptor beta chains below were found in one sample sequenced in a study of blood T cell repertoires in COVID-19. Repertoires were generated with immunoSEQ multiplex PCR, while TCRdb's copy carries only in-frame clones and drops some. The sample lists 170,000 or so clones, approximately 86% occurring once. The sample taken for sequencing was peripheral blood. The receptors shown here come from a man aged 55-75 years with COVID-19, enrolled during active disease.

This chain joins TRBV9 and TRBJ1-3; the D is unclear. The CDR3 is 16 residues long. Germline CDR1 and CDR2: SGDLS and YYNGEE. The V end was cut by 0 bases, the J end by 2 bases, with 12 bases between. The CDR3 region has the DNA TGTGCCAGCAGCGTAGCTGGCGCGGGTCCTGGAAACACCATATATTTT. It encodes CASSVAGAGPGNTIYF.

The chain joins TRBV7-2 to TRBJ2-1, with TRBD2 matching over 14 bases. The CDR3 is 16 residues long. Trimming took 3 bases from V and 8 from J; bases not matched to a gene: 6. CDR1 is SGHTA, CDR2 FQGNSA, per germline. CDR3 sequence reads: CASSLGLAGDKDEQFF. The CDR3 DNA follows: TGTGCCAGCAGCTTGGGACTAGCGGGAGATAAGGATGAGCAGTTCTTC.

As regards this clone: The junction departs from the called germline gene at one end, perhaps through a read error. The chain is built from TRBV7-8 and TRBJ2-7, with 12 bases matching TRBD2. The CDR3 is 15 residues long. Germline values: CDR1 SGHVS, CDR2 FQNEAQ. CDR3 protein: CASSLGLAGAYGQYF. In DNA form, the CDR3 reads TGTGCCAGCAGCTTAGGACTAGCGGGAGCCTACGGGCAGTACTTC.

Note on this clone: One end of the junction does not line up with germline, which may come from a read error. CDR3 sequence (DNA): TGTGCTAGCAGCTGGGGCGGCCAAGAGACCCAGTACTTC. It codes for CASSWGGQETQYF. The chain combines TRBV7-7 with TRBJ2-5; D may be TRBD1 (5 bases). This CDR3 comprises 13 residues. CDR1 is SSHAT and CDR2 is FNYEAQ in the germline V gene (reference sequence).

This clone was detected once. CDR3 in amino acids: CATSDWGANTGELFF. CDR3 sequence (DNA): TGTGCCACCAGTGATTGGGGGGCGAACACCGGGGAGCTGTTTTTT. V gene TRBV24-1 combines with J gene TRBJ2-2; possibly TRBD2 for D (6 bases). The CDR3 is 15 residues long. CDR1 KGHDR and CDR2 SFDVKD come from the germline V gene. The V and J ends lost 2 bases and 0 bases respectively, with 6 bases between them.

The chain joins TRBV6-2 or TRBV6-3 to TRBJ2-5; D is uncertain. The CDR3 is 15 residues long. V lost 0 bases to trimming and J lost 0 bases, with 8 bases between them. The germline V gene encodes CDR1 MNHEY and CDR2 SVGEGT. In DNA, the CDR3 is TGTGCCAGCAGTTACTCGAACAGCAACCAAGAGACCCAGTACTTC. Translating gives CASSYSNSNQETQYF.

CDR3 sequence reads: CASSSSRDRAENIQYF. CDR3 coding DNA: TGTGCCAGCAGCTCGTCCCGGGACAGGGCTGAAAACATTCAGTACTTC. The J gene is TRBJ2-4, the V gene TRBV7-2; 9 positions agree with TRBD1. V shed 4 bases, J shed 5 bases, and the junction held 9 bases outside the gene matches. The germline V gene encodes CDR1 SGHTA and CDR2 FQGNSA. This CDR3 region has 16 residues.

The chain is built from TRBV5-1 and TRBJ2-5; 9 bases are shared with TRBD1. J was trimmed by 5 bases and V by 0 bases; bases with no gene match: 8. Germline CDR1 SGHRS, CDR2 YFSETQ. This CDR3 is 16 amino acids long. The CDR3, as DNA: TGCGCCAGCAGCTTGGAACACGGACAGGGGAGGGAGACCCAGTACTTC. This codes for CASSLEHGQGRETQYF.

This clone has only one observation. V gene TRBV18 combines with J gene TRBJ1-5; D gene unclear. Trimming left V 3 bases short and J 6 bases short, with 9 bases between. CDR3 length: 13 amino acids. Germline V lookup: CDR1 KGHSH, CDR2 LQKENI. The DNA of the CDR3 is TGTGCCAGCTCACCCGGTCTAAGTCAGCCCCAGCATTTT. Translation: CASSPGLSQPQHF.